This T cell receptor (beta chain) was captured in a study of immune cell composition in non-small cell lung cancer (dated by TCRdb to 2015 to 2018). Looking at the study overall: To assign histologic subtype, which was mostly lung adenocarcinoma or squamous cell carcinoma, H&E was combined with p63, CK5, Napsin A and TTF-1 immunohistochemistry. TCR-beta sequencing (Adaptive Biotechnologies) was performed on 34 paired NSCLC tumour and non-adjacent lung specimens plus 26 tumour-only specimens. Supplementary cohort #1 consisted of more than 8 lung adenocarcinoma cases with paired tumour/lung TCR-beta sequencing and with TIL populations generated to assess tumour reactivity. Several tumour specimens with TCR-beta data were rare histological subtypes and were excluded from the subtype comparisons. On the study overall, not on this receptor specifically: The reactivity cohort contained only 10 or so cases, and the tumour-reactive clones were not shown to have sequences in common with the dominant in vivo tumour-associated clones. No significant correlation was found between smoking pack-years and tumour TCR-beta clonality. Across roughly 10 adenocarcinoma cases, TIL tumour reactivity correlated strongly with maximal tumour-associated clone frequency but not with overall clonality. Nearly half of NSCLC cases had tumour-associated clones >0.5%, found in roughly 35% of adenocarcinomas compared with approximately 77% of squamous carcinomas.

Normal lung samples were non-adjacent lung tissue taken as far from the tumour as possible, at least 3 cm away, from the same patient. From frozen aliquots of unsorted single-cell suspensions, genomic DNA was isolated using the QIAamp DNA kit. Tissues arrived within 2 hours after resection and were immediately processed into single-cell suspensions. Tissue was mechanically dissociated and enzymatically digested with DNase I, collagenase I and hyaluronidase for 25 to 35 minutes at 37 °C, then filtered and RBC-lysed. A two-step multiplex PCR was used to amplify TCR-beta CDR3 regions from genomic DNA, and Illumina-compatible adaptors were added in the second step. As a commercial immunoSEQ service, TCR-beta immunosequencing was carried out on an Illumina platform. The paper's processing steps were these. Repertoires were described by productive clonality and by Top 10 Clones, which is the percentage of T-cell templates coming from the ten most frequent sequences. Productive clonality ranged from 0 to 1, with 1 indicating a monoclonal population. Using log10 scatter plots, tumour-associated clones were identified as sequences that made up at least 0.1% of tumour T-cell templates yet were absent from the matched non-adjacent lung. Two-group comparisons used Student's t-tests, stages used ANOVA, and relationships used linear regression, analysed in GraphPad Prism7 and R. TCRdb holds this immuneACCESS table with in-frame rearrangements only. Some clones are missing; in checked studies, unresolved V genes explain under half, and the rest has no known cause. V and J calls and clone size are given by that table; D and trimming were obtained from the DNA. Counted in this sample were roughly 4,600 clones; about 65% of them appeared once. Of the sample, more than 8% falls within the top ten clones.

About this clone: The antigen this receptor binds is unknown. Qualities for individual bases were not recorded, and no much larger clone is one base off.

V and J lose 5 bases and 5 bases, and a span of 10 bases separates them. The germline V gene encodes CDR1 SEHNR and CDR2 FQNEAQ (reference sequence). The CDR3 runs 13 amino acids, cysteine and phenylalanine included. The read is trimmed to its CDR3 DNA, 39 bases read in frame from base 1. This clonotype originated in a human donor with non-small cell lung cancer. The sequence is built from TRBV7-9 and TRBJ2-1, and perhaps TRBD2 as D gene, on 6 matching bases. What was sequenced was non-adjacent lung tissue. Here is the DNA: TGTGCCAGCAGCACCCGGAGGGACAATGAGCAGTTCTTC. Its translation is CASSTRRDNEQFF.